This T cell receptor beta chain was identified in a study of T cells in localized non-small cell lung cancer. TCRdb's table, derived via immunoSEQ multiplex PCR, lists solely in-frame clones and lacks some. Of about 33,000 clones in the sample, 86% are singletons; the top ten hold less than 5%. Study-wide points: Adjacent lung had a median roughly 58 of the 100 largest tumor clones. Uninvolved adjacent lung had more T cell clonality than any other tissue, topping tumor.

Germline values: CDR1 SGHRS, CDR2 YFSETQ. The CDR3 runs 15 residues. V shed 1 base and J shed 0 bases, with 10 bases lying between them. Note on this clone: The antigen is undetermined.

The sequence came from a male donor at least 60 years old with stage III lung adenocarcinoma. The specimen comprised peripheral blood, sampled before any cancer treatment. The chain combines TRBV5-1 with TRBJ2-5, with D hard to call. CDR3 nucleotide sequence: TGCGCCAGCAGCTTGAGGTTCCCTTACCAAGAGACCCAGTACTTC. It encodes CASSLRFPYQETQYF.